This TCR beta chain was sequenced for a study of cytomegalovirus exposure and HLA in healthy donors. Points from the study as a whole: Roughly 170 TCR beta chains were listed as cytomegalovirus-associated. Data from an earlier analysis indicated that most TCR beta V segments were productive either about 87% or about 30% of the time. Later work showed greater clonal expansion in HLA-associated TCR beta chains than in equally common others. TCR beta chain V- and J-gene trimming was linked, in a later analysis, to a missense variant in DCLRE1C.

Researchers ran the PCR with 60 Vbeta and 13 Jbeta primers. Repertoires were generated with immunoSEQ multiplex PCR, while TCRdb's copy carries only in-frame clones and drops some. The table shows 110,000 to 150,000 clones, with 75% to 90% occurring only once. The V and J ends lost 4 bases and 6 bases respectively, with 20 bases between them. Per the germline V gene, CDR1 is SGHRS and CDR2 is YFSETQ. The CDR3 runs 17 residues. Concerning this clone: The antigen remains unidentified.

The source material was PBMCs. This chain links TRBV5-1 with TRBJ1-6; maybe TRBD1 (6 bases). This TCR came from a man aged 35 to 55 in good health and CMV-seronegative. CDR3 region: CASSIRAKGVGNSPLHF. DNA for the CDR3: TGCGCCAGCAGCATACGGGCCAAGGGGGTGGGTAATTCACCCCTCCACTTT.